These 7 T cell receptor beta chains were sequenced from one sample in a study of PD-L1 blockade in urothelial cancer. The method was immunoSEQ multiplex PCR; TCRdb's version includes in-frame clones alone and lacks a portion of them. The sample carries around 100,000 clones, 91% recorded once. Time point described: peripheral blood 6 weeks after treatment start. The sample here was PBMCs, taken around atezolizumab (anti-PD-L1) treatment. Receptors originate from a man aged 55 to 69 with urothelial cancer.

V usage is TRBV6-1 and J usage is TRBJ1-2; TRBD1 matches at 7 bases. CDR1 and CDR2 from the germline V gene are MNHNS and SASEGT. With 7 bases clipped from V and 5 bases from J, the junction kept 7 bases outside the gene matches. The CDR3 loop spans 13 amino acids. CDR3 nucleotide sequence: TGTGCCAGCAATAGACAGGGCGGTTATGGCTACACCTTC. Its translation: CASNRQGGYGYTF.

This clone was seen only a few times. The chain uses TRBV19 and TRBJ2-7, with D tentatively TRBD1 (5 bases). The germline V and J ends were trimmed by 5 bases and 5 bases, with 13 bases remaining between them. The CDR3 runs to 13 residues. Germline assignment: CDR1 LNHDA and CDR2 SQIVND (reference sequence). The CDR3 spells CASSGGRAHEQYF. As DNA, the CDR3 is TGTGCCAGTAGTGGCGGCAGGGCCCACGAGCAGTACTTC.

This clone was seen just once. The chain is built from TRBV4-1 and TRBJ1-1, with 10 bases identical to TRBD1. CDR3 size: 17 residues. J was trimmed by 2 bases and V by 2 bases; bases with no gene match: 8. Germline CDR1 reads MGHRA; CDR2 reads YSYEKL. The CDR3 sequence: CASSQRGTGVHNTEAFF. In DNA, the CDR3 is TGCGCCAGCAGCCAACGAGGGACAGGGGTTCATAACACTGAAGCTTTCTTT.

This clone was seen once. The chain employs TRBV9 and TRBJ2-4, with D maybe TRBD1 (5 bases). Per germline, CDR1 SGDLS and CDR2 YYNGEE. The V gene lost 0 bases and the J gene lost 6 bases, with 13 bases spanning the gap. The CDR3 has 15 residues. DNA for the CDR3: TGTGCCAGCAGCGTAGGCCAGACCCAGGGAAACATTCAGTACTTC. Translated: CASSVGQTQGNIQYF.

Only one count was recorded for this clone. The chain's CDR3 is CASSSGTSGDRYEQYF. The CDR3 bases are TGTGCCAGCAGCTCCGGGACTAGCGGAGACCGCTACGAGCAGTACTTC. The chain combines TRBV7-9 with TRBJ2-7, with TRBD2 matching 11 bases. V dropped 4 bases and J dropped 3; count of bases not matched to a gene: 8. The CDR3 length is 16 residues. CDR1 and CDR2 (germline): SEHNR, FQNEAQ (reference sequence).

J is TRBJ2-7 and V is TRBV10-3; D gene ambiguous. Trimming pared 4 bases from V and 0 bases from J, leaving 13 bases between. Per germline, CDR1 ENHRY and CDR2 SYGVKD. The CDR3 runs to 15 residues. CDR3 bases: TGTGCCATCAGTGCTCTAGGCGGAAACTCCTACGAGCAGTACTTC. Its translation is CAISALGGNSYEQYF.

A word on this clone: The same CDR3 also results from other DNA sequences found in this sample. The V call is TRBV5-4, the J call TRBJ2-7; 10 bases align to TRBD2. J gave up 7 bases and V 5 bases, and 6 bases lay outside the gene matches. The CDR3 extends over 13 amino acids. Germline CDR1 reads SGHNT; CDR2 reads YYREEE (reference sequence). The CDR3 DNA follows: TGTGCCAGCAGGCTAGCGGGAGTGTATGAGCAGTACTTC. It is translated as CASRLAGVYEQYF. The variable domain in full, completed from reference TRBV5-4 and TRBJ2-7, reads ETGVTQSPTHLIKTRGQQVTLRCSSQSGHNTVSWYQQALGQGPQFIFQYYREEENGRGNFPPRFSGLQFPNYSSELNVNALELDDSALYLCASRLAGVYEQYFGPGTRLTVT.